This T cell receptor beta chain originates from a study of early T cells in non-severe SARS-CoV-2 infection. This CDR3 region has 14 residues. Germline V gene data show CDR1 as SNHLY and CDR2 as FYNNEI. The ends were cut back, 0 bases at V and 7 bases at J, with 9 bases in the middle. This clonotype was recorded many times. Each CDR3 protein is one row after TCRdb ran MiXCR on the 5' RACE reads. The sample has 100,000 to 130,000 distinct CDR3 sequences, around an eighth seen once. This TCR was sampled from an adult who was a healthcare worker with PCR-confirmed SARS-CoV-2 infection or an uninfected control (not recorded which). The sequenced sample was whole blood. V is TRBV2 and J is TRBJ2-2; D remains ambiguous. The CDR3 DNA follows: TGTGCCAGCAGTGAAGCGCTGGAAGGCGGGGAGCTGTTTTTT. Translated: CASSEALEGGELFF.